A few counts support the clone carrying this T cell receptor beta chain. A single record per CDR3 protein comes from TCRdb applying MiXCR to the RT-PCR reads. The sample includes more than 600,000 distinct CDR3 sequences, approximately 15% of them seen just once. Germline assignment: CDR1 MNHEY and CDR2 SVGAGI. V lost 7 bases and J lost 3; bases outside the gene matches: 3. The CDR3 consists of 13 residues. The TCR was taken from a female donor in good health, serving as a healthy control. The sample taken for sequencing was memory CD4+ T cells from blood. The rearrangement joins TRBV6-5 to TRBJ2-3; 8 nucleotides line up with TRBD1. The DNA for the CDR3 is TGTGCCAGCACCCGACAGGGGACAGATACGCAGTATTTT. Encoded protein: CASTRQGTDTQYF.